This T cell receptor beta chain was found in a study of blood T cell repertoires in COVID-19. Study summary: Material from acute and convalescent COVID-19 was sourced from the United States, Italy and Spain.

Study processing details: Using reference gene primer amplification, nucleated cell counts were estimated. The data were produced by immunoSEQ multiplex PCR, yet TCRdb's version contains in-frame clones alone and is incomplete. V and J calls plus clone size are reproduced from that table; the DNA served to infer D and trimming. The repertoire holds 250,000 to 300,000 clones, just over 90% seen once, with approximately 2.5% in the top ten. Participants were placed into cohorts based on the clinical history they reported. Germline V lookup: CDR1 SGHDN, CDR2 FVKESK. The CDR3 runs 15 residues. The V and J ends lost 4 bases and 4 bases respectively, with 16 bases between them.

The clonotype was recovered from a woman between 35 and 50 years old with acute COVID-19. The chain couples TRBV14 to TRBJ2-5; D is possibly TRBD1 (7 bases). The sequenced material came from PBMCs or T cells enriched from blood (not recorded which). The CDR3 bases are TGTGCCAGCAGCCCGGGGGACAGACAAGGAGAGACCCAGTACTTC. It codes for CASSPGDRQGETQYF. The complete variable domain, with remaining parts taken from reference TRBV14 and TRBJ2-5, reads EAGVTQFPSHSVIEKGQTVTLRCDPISGHDNLYWYRRVMGKEIKFLLHFVKESKQDESGMPNNRFLAERTGGTYSTLKVQPAELEDSGVYFCASSPGDRQGETQYFGPGTRLLVL.